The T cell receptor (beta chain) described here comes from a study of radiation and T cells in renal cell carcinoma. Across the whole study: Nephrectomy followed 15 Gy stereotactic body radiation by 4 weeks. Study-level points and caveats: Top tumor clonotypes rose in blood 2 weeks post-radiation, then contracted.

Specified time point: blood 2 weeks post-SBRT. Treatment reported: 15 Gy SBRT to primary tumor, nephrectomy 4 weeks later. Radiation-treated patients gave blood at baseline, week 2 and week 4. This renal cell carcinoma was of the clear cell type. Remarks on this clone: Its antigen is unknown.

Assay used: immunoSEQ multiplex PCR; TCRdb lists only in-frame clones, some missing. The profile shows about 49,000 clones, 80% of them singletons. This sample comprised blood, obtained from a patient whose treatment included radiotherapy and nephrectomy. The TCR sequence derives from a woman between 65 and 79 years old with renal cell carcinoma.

This chain's CDR3 is CSVERNYGYTF. In DNA form, the CDR3 reads TGCAGCGTTGAGAGGAACTATGGCTACACCTTC. V and J are TRBV29-1 and TRBJ1-2; no definite D call. In germline, CDR1 is SQVTM, CDR2 ANQGSEA. Trimming pared 3 bases from V and 2 bases from J, leaving 4 bases between. CDR3 size: 11 residues. The variable domain in full, with the rest retrieved from reference TRBV29-1 and TRBJ1-2, is SAVISQKPSRDICQRGTSLTIQCQVDSQVTMMFWYRQQPGQSLTLIATANQGSEATYESGFVIDKFPISRPNLTFSTLTVSNMSPEDSSIYLCSVERNYGYTFGSGTRLTVV.